The 21 T cell receptor beta chains listed next were all sequenced from one sample in a study of blood T cell repertoires in COVID-19. This table comes from immunoSEQ multiplex PCR, and its TCRdb copy is limited to in-frame clones, with some not included. The table shows about 34,000 clones, with less than 95% occurring only once. The material sequenced was peripheral blood. These receptors were collected from a man aged 80 or over with acute or convalescent COVID-19.

The CDR3 coding sequence is TGCAGTGCTAGTCTCGGGTACAAAGCTTTCTTT. Protein: CSASLGYKAFF. The chain combines TRBV20-1 with TRBJ1-1; D not resolved. The V and J ends lost 3 bases and 9 bases respectively, with 11 bases between them. Per germline, CDR1 DFQATT and CDR2 SNEGSKA (reference sequence). The CDR3 runs 11 residues.

The chain joins TRBV19 to TRBJ1-5; a weak D match, TRBD1 (6 bases). The CDR3 spans 15 residues. The germline V gene encodes CDR1 LNHDA and CDR2 SQIVND (reference sequence). Trimming took 0 bases from V and 2 from J, leaving 8 bases between them. The CDR3 is CASSIEQGRNQPQHF. The CDR3 coding sequence is TGTGCCAGTAGTATAGAACAGGGCCGCAATCAGCCCCAGCATTTT.

This clone was detected only a few times. The CDR3 is CSVEGTGGTEAFF. CDR3 nucleotide sequence: TGCAGCGTTGAAGGGACAGGGGGCACTGAAGCTTTCTTT. The chain carries TRBV29-1 and TRBJ1-1, with 10 bases aligning to TRBD1. CDR3 length equals 13 residues. The V gene end was trimmed by 1 base and the J gene end by 4 bases; junction bases not matched to a gene: 0. CDR1 is SQVTM, CDR2 ANQGSEA, per germline. Full variable domain (missing parts from reference TRBV29-1 and TRBJ1-1): SAVISQKPSRDICQRGTSLTIQCQVDSQVTMMFWYRQQPGQSLTLIATANQGSEATYESGFVIDKFPISRPNLTFSTLTVSNMSPEDSSIYLCSVEGTGGTEAFFGQGTRLTVV.

The chain uses TRBV21-1 and TRBJ2-3; TRBD1 reflects the table's D call only, with no check against the DNA. TRBV21-1 is given as a pseudogene. The CDR3 totals 15 residues. This CDR3 is CASSKVARSTDTQYF. CDR3 in DNA: TGTGCCAGCAGCAAAGTGGCAAGATCCACAGATACGCAGTATTTT.

V and J are TRBV19 and TRBJ1-1; TRBD1 matches 10 bases. The CDR3 sequence is 12 residues long. In germline, CDR1 is LNHDA, CDR2 SQIVND (reference sequence). J lost 5 bases, V lost 8 bases, and 2 bases had no gene match. CDR3 loop: CASDRGRTEAFF. The CDR3 DNA sequence: TGTGCCAGTGACAGGGGGCGTACTGAAGCTTTCTTT.

V is TRBV7-9 and J is TRBJ2-3; D possibly corresponds to TRBD1 (5 bases). This CDR3 comprises 15 residues. The germline gives CDR1 SEHNR, CDR2 FQNEAQ (reference sequence). V was clipped by 2 bases and J by 2 bases, with 11 bases between them. CDR3 coding DNA: TGTGCCAGCAGCTTAAGGGGCAGGTACACAGATACGCAGTATTTT. This gives the protein CASSLRGRYTDTQYF.

The CDR3 region has the DNA TGTGCCAGCAGTGAAGGGAGGACAGCTAATTCACCCCTCCACTTT. Its translation: CASSEGRTANSPLHF. This chain uses TRBV6-1 with TRBJ1-6; possible D gene TRBD1, 6 bases. V was shortened by 1 base and J by 6 bases, with 10 bases between the two germline ends. The CDR3 consists of 15 residues. Per germline, CDR1 MNHNS and CDR2 SASEGT.

J is TRBJ2-7 and V is TRBV7-9; perhaps TRBD1 as D (6 bases). CDR3 length: 14 residues. Trimming removed 5 bases from V and 7 bases from J, with 18 bases in between. Germline CDR1 SEHNR, CDR2 FQNEAQ (reference sequence). CDR3 bases: TGTGCCAGCAGCCCGCTGTTAGGTACAGGGGAGCAGTACTTC. Translation: CASSPLLGTGEQYF.

The rearrangement joins TRBV11-2 to TRBJ2-5; D is possibly TRBD2 (7 bases). Germline V gene data show CDR1 as SGHAT and CDR2 as FQNNGV. Trimming shortened V by 0 bases and J by 7 bases, and 18 bases separated the two germline ends. The length of the CDR3 is 16 residues. The CDR3 region is CASSLDLGGGRGTQYF. The CDR3, as DNA: TGTGCCAGCAGCTTAGACCTGGGCGGGGGCAGGGGGACCCAGTACTTC.

J is TRBJ2-5 and V is TRBV6-1, with D possibly TRBD2 on 6 matching bases. The CDR3 runs 16 residues. CDR1 is MNHNS, CDR2 SASEGT, per germline. Trimming shortened V by 0 bases and J by 5 bases, and 16 bases separated the two germline ends. In nucleotides, the CDR3 is TGTGCCAGCAGTGAAGCGCGGGGCGGTGGGTGGGAGACCCAGTACTTC. Translated: CASSEARGGGWETQYF.

This chain connects TRBV27 to TRBJ2-5; D remains ambiguous. The CDR3 length is 11 residues. Per the germline V gene, CDR1 is MNHEY and CDR2 is SMNVEV (reference sequence). Deletions cut 7 bases from V and 5 bases from J, with 8 bases between. Written as DNA, the CDR3 is TGTGCCAGCACTTACGGGGAGACCCAGTACTTC. It is translated as CASTYGETQYF.

This rearrangement joins TRBV3-1 (or the pseudogene TRBV3-2) to TRBJ2-1, with TRBD2 matching 8 bases. The ends lost 3 bases at V and 7 bases at J; junction bases unmatched: 8. The germline CDR1 and CDR2 sequences are LGHDT and YNNKEL (reference sequence). The CDR3 sequence is 15 residues long. The CDR3 loop is CASSQRSGGANEQFF. The CDR3 DNA reads as TGTGCCAGCAGCCAGAGGAGCGGGGGAGCGAATGAGCAGTTCTTC.

This clone has only a few counts. V gene TRBV5-4 combines with J gene TRBJ2-5; no clear D. Germline loops: CDR1 SGHNT, CDR2 YYREEE (reference sequence). This CDR3 has 15 residues. Trimming left V 4 bases short and J 3 bases short, with 16 bases between. CDR3 region: CASSLSIGLEETQYF. As DNA, the CDR3 is TGTGCCAGCAGCCTATCGATTGGTCTCGAAGAGACCCAGTACTTC. The complete variable domain, with remaining parts taken from reference TRBV5-4 and TRBJ2-5, reads ETGVTQSPTHLIKTRGQQVTLRCSSQSGHNTVSWYQQALGQGPQFIFQYYREEENGRGNFPPRFSGLQFPNYSSELNVNALELDDSALYLCASSLSIGLEETQYFGPGTRLLVL.

This clone was seen once. V gene TRBV19 combines with J gene TRBJ1-5; 9 bases map to TRBD1. The CDR3 length is 14 residues. The ends lost 4 bases at V and 4 bases at J; junction bases unmatched: 2. CDR1 and CDR2 (germline): LNHDA, SQIVND (reference sequence). CDR3 in amino acids: CASSTTGGNQPQHF. The CDR3 nucleotides are TGTGCCAGTAGTACGACAGGGGGGAATCAGCCCCAGCATTTT.

The chain employs TRBV5-6 and TRBJ2-2; D might be TRBD1 (5 bases). The CDR3 extends over 16 amino acids. The V and J ends lost 0 bases and 3 bases respectively, with 12 bases between them. Per germline, CDR1 SGHDT and CDR2 YYEEEE. CDR3 sequence (DNA): TGTGCCAGCAGCTTGGGACAGCTCCTTGACACCGGGGAGCTGTTTTTT. Amino acid sequence: CASSLGQLLDTGELFF.

V usage is TRBV5-1 and J usage is TRBJ1-2, with D maybe TRBD1 (6 bases). CDR3 length equals 14 residues. V lost 7 bases, J lost 4 bases, and 17 bases lay in between. Germline lookup yields CDR1 SGHRS and CDR2 YFSETQ. CDR3 residues: CASREGRGVYGYTF. CDR3 in DNA: TGCGCCAGCCGAGAGGGCAGGGGCGTCTATGGCTACACCTTC.

The chain couples TRBV28 to TRBJ2-2, with 12 bases identical to TRBD1. Germline V gene lookup returns CDR1 MDHEN and CDR2 SYDVKM. The CDR3 sequence is 16 residues long. V lost 5 bases, J lost 7 bases, and 8 bases stayed unmatched. In DNA, the CDR3 is TGTGCCAGCAGTACTTTGGGACAGGGGGCCGTCGGGGAGCTGTTTTTT. This translates into CASSTLGQGAVGELFF.

This chain links TRBV16 with TRBJ1-6; a possible D gene is TRBD1 (5 bases). Germline V gene lookup returns CDR1 KGHSY and CDR2 FQNENV. Trimming took 3 bases from V and 15 from J, leaving 12 bases between them. The CDR3 contains 12 residues. The CDR3 coding sequence is TGTGCCAGCAGCCAGACAGCTACTCTCCTCCACTTT. This translates into CASSQTATLLHF.

The CDR3 bases are TGTGCCAGCAGCTTAGCGACAGGGGTGGACATTCAGTACTTC. It yields the protein CASSLATGVDIQYF. The V gene is TRBV7-2, the J gene TRBJ2-4; 8 positions agree with TRBD1. V lost 0 bases and J lost 8; bases outside the gene matches: 3. From germline, CDR1 is SGHTA and CDR2 FQGNSA. The CDR3 runs to 14 residues.

The chain employs TRBV3-1 (or the pseudogene TRBV3-2) and TRBJ2-1, with 9 bases matching TRBD1. This CDR3 is built from 17 residues. V was pared by 4 bases and J by 4 bases, with 11 bases of the junction left unmatched. Germline CDR1 is LGHDT and CDR2 is YNNKEL (reference sequence). The CDR3 spells CASSPRTGTGIYNEQFF. The DNA for the CDR3 is TGTGCCAGCAGCCCGCGAACCGGGACAGGGATTTACAATGAGCAGTTCTTC.

The V and J genes are TRBV7-9 and TRBJ1-3; the D is unclear. The V gene's germline CDR1 is SEHNR and CDR2 FQNEAQ (reference sequence). The CDR3 consists of 12 residues. Trimming removed 5 bases from V and 3 bases from J, with 5 bases in between. The CDR3 spells CASSPIGNTIYF. The CDR3 nucleotides are TGTGCCAGCAGCCCTATTGGAAACACCATATATTTT.